The sample holds many counts of the clone carrying this T cell receptor (beta chain). Its specificity is unknown. The CDR3 is 16 residues long. Trimming took 5 bases from V and 3 from J; bases not matched to a gene: 11. Germline assignment: CDR1 SGHAT and CDR2 FQNNGV. The template was RNA from unsorted bulk tissue. More than 3 cm separated this lung sample from the edge of the tumor. This specimen comes from a study of tumor and adjacent non-tumor tissue in lung cancer. Study background: On average, productive TCRbeta reads reached around 4 million per sample. Overall study findings and caveats: Top 100 clones took a larger repertoire share in normal lung.

Three rounds of nested PCR, following a modified ARM-PCR protocol, produced the TCRbeta library. MiXCR, applied by TCRdb to the multiplex PCR reads, yields one record per CDR3 protein. The table lists about 60,000 distinct CDR3 sequences, about 56% of them singletons, with less than 40% in the top ten. The genes are TRBV11-2 and TRBJ1-2; 8 bases match TRBD1. The clonotype was recovered from a man aged 70-80 years with non-small cell lung cancer. Sequenced sample: distant non-tumor lung tissue. CDR3 protein: CASSRTRDRFYYGYTF. DNA of the CDR3: TGTGCCAGCAGCCGAACTAGGGACAGGTTTTACTATGGCTACACCTTC.